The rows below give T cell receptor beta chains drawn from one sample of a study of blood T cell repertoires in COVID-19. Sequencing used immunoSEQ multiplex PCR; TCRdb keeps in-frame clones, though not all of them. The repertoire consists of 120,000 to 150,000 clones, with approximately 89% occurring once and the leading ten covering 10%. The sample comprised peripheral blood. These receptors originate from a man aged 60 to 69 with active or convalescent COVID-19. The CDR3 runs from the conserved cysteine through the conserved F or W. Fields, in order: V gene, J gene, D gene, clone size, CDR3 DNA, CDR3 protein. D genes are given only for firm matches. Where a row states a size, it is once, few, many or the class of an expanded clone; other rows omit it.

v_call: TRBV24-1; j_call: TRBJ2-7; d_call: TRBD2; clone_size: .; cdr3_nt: TGTGCCACGGCACCACGCGCGGGGGCCTACGAGCAGTACTTC; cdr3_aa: CATAPRAGAYEQYF
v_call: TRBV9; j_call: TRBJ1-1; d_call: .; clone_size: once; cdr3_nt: TGTGCCAGCAGCGACCTCACAGGAGTGGACACTGAAGCTTTCTTT; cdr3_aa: CASSDLTGVDTEAFF
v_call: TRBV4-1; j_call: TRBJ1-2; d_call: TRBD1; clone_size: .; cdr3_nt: TGCGCCAGCAGTCTCCGGGACAGCTTGAGGAGGGGGCTTTATGGCTACACCTTC; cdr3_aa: CASSLRDSLRRGLYGYTF
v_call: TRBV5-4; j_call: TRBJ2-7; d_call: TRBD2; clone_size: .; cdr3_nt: TGTGCCAGCAGCTCGGTTGGGGGAGGGCTCTCCTACGAGCAGTACTTC; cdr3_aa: CASSSVGGGLSYEQYF
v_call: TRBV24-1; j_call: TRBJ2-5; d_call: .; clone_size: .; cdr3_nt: TGTGCCACCAGTGGGGCAGGAGAGACCCAGTACTTC; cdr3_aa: CATSGAGETQYF
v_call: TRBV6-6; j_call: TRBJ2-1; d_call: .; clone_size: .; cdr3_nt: TGTGCCAGCAGTAGCCCGACATTGGATGAGCAGTTCTTC; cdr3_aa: CASSSPTLDEQFF
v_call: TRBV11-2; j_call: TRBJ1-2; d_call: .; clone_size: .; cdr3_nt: TGTGCCAGCAGCTTTTCCCCGGGACAAGGCTACACCTTC; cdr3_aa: CASSFSPGQGYTF
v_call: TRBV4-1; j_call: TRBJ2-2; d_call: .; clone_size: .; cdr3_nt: TGCGCCAGCAGCCATACTACTAGGAAGTCCCCGGGAACCGGGGAGCTGTTTTTT; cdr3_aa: CASSHTTRKSPGTGELFF
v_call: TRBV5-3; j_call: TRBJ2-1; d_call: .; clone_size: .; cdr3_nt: TGTGCCAGAAGCAGACGACAGGGAGGATTCTTC; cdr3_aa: CARSRRQGGFF
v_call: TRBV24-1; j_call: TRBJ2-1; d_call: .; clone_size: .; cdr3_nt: TGTGCCACCAGTGATTCCGGGAAGGCGCCCAAGGGGCAGTTCTTC; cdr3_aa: CATSDSGKAPKGQFF
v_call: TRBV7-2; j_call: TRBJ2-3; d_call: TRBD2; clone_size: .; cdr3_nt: TGTGCCAGCAGCTTAGCGACTAGCGGGAGGGCGAAAGATACGCAGTATTTT; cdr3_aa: CASSLATSGRAKDTQYF
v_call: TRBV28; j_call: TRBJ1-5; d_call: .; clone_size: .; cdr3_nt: TGTGCCAGCAATATGGGGCAGGTGAACAATCAGCCCCAGCATTTT; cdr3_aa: CASNMGQVNNQPQHF
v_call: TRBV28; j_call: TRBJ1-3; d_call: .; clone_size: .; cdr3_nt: TGTGCCAGCAGTTCAGGGGCTCTCTCTGGAAACACCATATATTTT; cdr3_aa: CASSSGALSGNTIYF
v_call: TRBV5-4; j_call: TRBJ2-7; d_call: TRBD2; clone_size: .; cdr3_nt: TGTGCCAGCAGCCTTGCTAGCGGGAGTTACGAGCAGTACTTC; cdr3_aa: CASSLASGSYEQYF
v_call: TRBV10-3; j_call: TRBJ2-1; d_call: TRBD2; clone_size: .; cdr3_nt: TGTGCCATCAGTGGACTAGCGGGAGGCTCCTACAATGAGCAGTTCTTC; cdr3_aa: CAISGLAGGSYNEQFF
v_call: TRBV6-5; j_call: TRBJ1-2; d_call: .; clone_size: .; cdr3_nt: TGTGCCAGCCGAGACCTAGGGGGGGGCGGCTACACCTTC; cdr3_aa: CASRDLGGGGYTF